The sequence of this T cell receptor (beta chain) was determined in a study of OX40 agonist ivuxolimab in advanced cancers. Whole-study context: An anti-OX40 (CD134) antibody with agonistic activity, ivuxolimab, was administered to patients. Prior anti-PD-1, anti-PD-L1 or anti-CTLA-4 therapy was allowed; 40% had some.

Systemic immunosuppression or autoimmune disease history was grounds to exclude patients. Clones were sequenced by immunoSEQ multiplex PCR, and TCRdb holds only the in-frame ones, with some missing. The sample holds about 52,000 clones; roughly 93% are singletons and the top ten take approximately 24%. This CDR3 region has 16 residues. The V end lost 2 bases, the J end lost 5 bases, and 16 bases lay between the germline ends. The V gene's germline CDR1 is SGHDT and CDR2 YYEEEE. The chain couples TRBV5-6 to TRBJ2-2; D remains unclear. The receptor comes from an adult with an advanced solid tumor such as melanoma, head and neck, liver or kidney cancer. This material consisted of CD4+ or CD8+ T cells sorted from blood, taken in a trial of the OX40 agonist ivuxolimab. In nucleotides, the CDR3 is TGTGCCAGCAGCTTACCCCGGCGGAGAAGGACCGGGGAGCTGTTTTTT. Translation: CASSLPRRRRTGELFF.